These T cell receptor beta chains were read from a single sample in a study of T cell repertoires in cytomegalovirus infection. These receptors' targets are unknown. One entry per CDR3 protein, called by TCRdb with MiXCR from the reads. The sample comprises roughly 800,000 distinct CDR3 sequences, roughly 29% of which are singletons, and about an eighth rests with the top ten. Sequences were derived from cultured CD8+ T cells from PBMCs, sampled from culture after CMV antigen stimulation. All receptors derive from a human donor in good health (CMV status not recorded). Some clones in this sample may be carry-over from other donors' samples. Both conserved end residues are part of each CDR3. The D gene is left open where the match is weak. The size field is filled for only some rows; it gives once, few, many or a size class.

V	D	J	size	CDR3	DNA
TRBV10-1	-	TRBJ1-6	-	CASSDTPGPLHF	TGCGCCAGCAGTGACACCCCTGGACCCCTCCACTTT
TRBV7-2	-	TRBJ1-2	-	CASSLDLGAPYGYTF	TGTGCCAGCAGCTTAGATCTGGGGGCCCCCTATGGCTACACCTTC
TRBV6-1	TRBD1	TRBJ1-5	-	CASSVGTGGQPQHF	TGTGCCAGCAGTGTTGGGACAGGTGGTCAGCCCCAGCATTTT
TRBV6-5	-	TRBJ2-3	-	CASSYGSRRTDTQYF	TGTGCCAGCAGTTACGGTAGCAGACGCACAGATACGCAGTATTTT
TRBV4-1	-	TRBJ2-3	few	CASSLLTGTDTQYF	TGCGCCAGCAGCCTCCTGACGGGCACAGATACGCAGTATTTT
TRBV28	-	TRBJ2-3	few	CASSHRGTDTQYF	TGTGCCAGCAGCCACCGTGGCACAGATACGCAGTATTTT
TRBV12-3/TRBV12-4	-	TRBJ2-1	few	CASSLGQNYNEQFF	TGTGCCAGCAGTTTAGGGCAGAACTACAATGAGCAGTTCTTC
TRBV6-1	TRBD1	TRBJ1-1	-	CATEARDSMNTEAFF	TGTGCCACCGAAGCGCGGGACAGCATGAACACTGAAGCTTTCTTT
TRBV7-2	TRBD1	TRBJ1-1	many	CASSLGTGLTHEAFF	TGTGCCAGCAGCTTAGGGACAGGCCTAACCCATGAAGCTTTCTTT
TRBV7-9	-	TRBJ1-5	few	CASSSGTQAQHF	TGTGCCAGCAGCTCCGGTACACAGGCCCAGCATTTT
TRBV6-6	TRBD1	TRBJ1-5	many	CASSTRGVDQPQHF	TGTGCCAGCAGCACCAGGGGGGTTGATCAGCCCCAGCATTTT
TRBV20-1	-	TRBJ1-2	once	CSATGNYGYTF	TGCAGTGCTACGGGGAACTATGGCTACACCTTC
TRBV5-6	-	TRBJ1-5	few	CASTTGGGAGQPQHF	TGTGCCAGCACTACCGGAGGGGGTGCAGGTCAGCCCCAGCATTTT
TRBV25-1	TRBD2	TRBJ2-7	-	CASSASGGKNEQYF	TGTGCCAGCAGTGCTAGCGGGGGTAAAAACGAGCAGTACTTC
TRBV9	-	TRBJ2-1	-	CASHPWGLERGEQFF	TGTGCCAGCCACCCCTGGGGCCTCGAGAGAGGTGAGCAGTTCTTC
TRBV7-6	-	TRBJ2-3	many	CASSLARKGGTDTQYF	TGTGCCAGCAGCTTAGCGCGAAAAGGGGGCACAGATACGCAGTATTTT
TRBV6-5	-	TRBJ1-1	-	CASSYQRGVGEAFF	TGTGCCAGCAGTTATCAGCGGGGAGTTGGTGAAGCTTTCTTT